The subject of this entry is one TCR beta chain. Per the original data handling: The authors estimated nucleated cell counts from reference gene primer amplification. Profiling relied on immunoSEQ multiplex PCR, and the TCRdb table lists in-frame clones only, not all of them. V, J and clone size derive from that table, while D and trimming were established from the DNA sequence. The table includes fewer than 350,000 clones, approximately 85% detected once. The data belong to a study of blood T cell repertoires in COVID-19. Whole-study context: Spain, Italy and the United States supplied samples that represented acute and convalescent COVID-19. PBMCs, B-cell-depleted T cells, or T cells were the source of the cDNA or gDNA that made up the material.

This CDR3 region has 15 residues. J lost 7 bases, V lost 8 bases, and 14 bases had no gene match. Germline assignment: CDR1 SNHLY and CDR2 FYNNEI. The gene calls are TRBV2 and TRBJ1-5, with 7 bases identical to TRBD1. This clonotype originated in a human donor in a cohort sampled during active COVID-19. Material: peripheral blood. The CDR3 sequence: CASGGGQEVRQPQHF. In DNA form, the CDR3 reads TGTGCCAGCGGAGGGGGCCAGGAGGTTCGGCAGCCCCAGCATTTT.